One and the same sample provided the 24 T cell receptor beta chains below, sequenced in a study of cytomegalovirus exposure and HLA in healthy donors. Assay: immunoSEQ multiplex PCR; the TCRdb copy retains only in-frame clones and omits some. The data contain about 200,000 clones, about 82% of them singletons. Input material: PBMCs. These receptors all stem from a woman under 30 in good health and CMV-seronegative.

V and J are TRBV5-1 and TRBJ2-7, with 8 nucleotides matching TRBD1. The CDR3 loop spans 17 amino acids. Per the germline V gene, CDR1 is SGHRS and CDR2 is YFSETQ. V lost 0 bases and J lost 6; bases outside the gene matches: 14. CDR3 nucleotide sequence: TGCGCCAGCAGCTTGGCCTGGCATTCCGGGACAGGCGGCGAGCAGTACTTC. Translating it yields CASSLAWHSGTGGEQYF.

This clone occurred once. The rearrangement links TRBV5-1 to TRBJ2-3; 11 bases are shared with TRBD2. CDR3 length: 17 residues. V dropped 4 bases and J dropped 0; count of bases not matched to a gene: 7. CDR1 is SGHRS, CDR2 YFSETQ, per germline. CDR3 DNA sequence: TGCGCCAGCAGCGGGCTAGCGGGAGGTCTTAGCACAGATACGCAGTATTTT. It specifies CASSGLAGGLSTDTQYF.

This chain links TRBV5-1 with TRBJ1-1; 10 bases fit TRBD1. The germline V gene encodes CDR1 SGHRS and CDR2 YFSETQ. The V gene end was trimmed by 4 bases and the J gene end by 11 bases; junction bases not matched to a gene: 8. The CDR3 contains 13 residues. The DNA of the CDR3 is TGCGCCAGCAGCCCGCAGGACAGGGGGTTTGCTTTCTTT. This gives the protein CASSPQDRGFAFF.

The V call is TRBV7-3, the J call TRBJ2-1, with D perhaps TRBD1 (6 bases). V lost 2 bases to trimming and J lost 9 bases, with 17 bases between them. Germline V gene data show CDR1 as SGHTA and CDR2 as FQGTGA. This CDR3 is 15 amino acids long. The chain's CDR3 is CASSLFSGTSSEQFF. CDR3 nucleotides: TGTGCCAGCAGCTTATTCTCCGGGACATCAAGTGAGCAGTTCTTC.

This chain links TRBV5-6 with TRBJ2-5; 7 nucleotides match TRBD2. CDR3 size: 17 residues. With V trimmed by 3 bases and J by 5 bases, 16 bases remained unmatched. Germline V gene sequence: CDR1 SGHDT, CDR2 YYEEEE. The CDR3 DNA is TGTGCCAGCAGCTCTCAGAGCAGGGAGGGAGTTTGGGAGACCCAGTACTTC. Translation: CASSSQSREGVWETQYF.

The J gene is TRBJ2-7, the V gene TRBV12-5, with 9 bases fitting TRBD1. CDR1 is LGHNT, CDR2 FRNRAP, per germline. V dropped 3 bases and J dropped 4; count of bases not matched to a gene: 7. The CDR3 is 15 amino acids. The CDR3 is CASGFGPGQGYEQYF. The CDR3 nucleotides are TGTGCTAGTGGTTTCGGTCCGGGACAGGGATACGAGCAGTACTTC.

The chain combines TRBV2 with TRBJ2-1; 9 nucleotides line up with TRBD1. This CDR3 region has 17 residues. Germline V lookup: CDR1 SNHLY, CDR2 FYNNEI. V lost 4 bases, J lost 6 bases, and 13 bases stayed unmatched. The CDR3 reads CASSAQAWDRVFNEQFF. The CDR3 nucleotides read TGTGCCAGCAGTGCCCAGGCCTGGGACAGGGTTTTCAATGAGCAGTTCTTC.

The genes are TRBV18 and TRBJ2-3; TRBD2 matches at 16 bases. The J segment lost 6 bases and the V segment lost 3 bases, leaving 6 bases of the junction unmatched. This CDR3 is 17 amino acids long. Germline loops: CDR1 KGHSH, CDR2 LQKENI. CDR3 protein: CASSPGTSGGALDTQYF. The CDR3 DNA reads as TGTGCCAGCTCACCCGGGACTAGCGGGGGGGCACTTGATACGCAGTATTTT.

The rearrangement joins TRBV9 to TRBJ1-1; the D is unclear. Between the trimmed V and J ends, which lost 3 bases and 5 bases, there was a span of 17 bases. The germline V gene encodes CDR1 SGDLS and CDR2 YYNGEE. CDR3 size: 15 residues. The CDR3 loop reads CASSDRTENPTEAFF. The CDR3, as DNA: TGTGCCAGCAGCGACCGAACGGAGAACCCTACTGAAGCTTTCTTT.

The chain uses TRBV7-8 and TRBJ1-5; 12 bases are a match to TRBD1. J was trimmed by 2 bases and V by 5 bases; bases with no gene match: 7. The CDR3 runs to 17 residues. CDR1 is SGHVS, CDR2 FQNEAQ, per germline. This chain's CDR3 is CASSEGTGGPGNQPQHF. The CDR3 coding sequence is TGTGCCAGCAGCGAAGGGACAGGGGGCCCGGGCAATCAGCCCCAGCATTTT.

The rearrangement uses TRBV27 and TRBJ1-2, with 10 positions matching TRBD1. The CDR3 runs to 15 residues. With 2 bases clipped from V and 4 bases from J, the junction kept 4 bases outside the gene matches. The V gene's germline CDR1 is MNHEY and CDR2 SMNVEV (reference sequence). The CDR3 DNA reads TGTGCCAGCAGTTTACGGAGGACAGGGGGCTATGGCTACACCTTC. Its protein is CASSLRRTGGYGYTF.

The V and J genes are TRBV7-2 and TRBJ2-3; D unresolved. Per germline, CDR1 SGHTA and CDR2 FQGNSA. The CDR3 loop spans 12 amino acids. The ends were cut back, 4 bases at V and 2 bases at J, with 4 bases in the middle. The CDR3 is CASSSFTDTQYF. The CDR3 nucleotides read TGTGCCAGCAGCTCGTTCACAGATACGCAGTATTTT.

The chain employs TRBV11-2 and TRBJ2-7; D is possibly TRBD1 (6 bases). CDR3 length equals 13 residues. CDR1 and CDR2 from the germline V gene are SGHAT and FQNNGV. V was trimmed by 5 bases and J by 4 bases, leaving 12 bases between them. CDR3 loop: CASSPGHPYEQYF. Written as DNA, the CDR3 is TGTGCCAGCAGCCCGGGACATCCGTACGAGCAGTACTTC.

This clone showed up just once. V is TRBV10-3 and J is TRBJ2-7; 8 bases are shared with TRBD1. J gave up 3 bases and V 6 bases, and 4 bases lay outside the gene matches. The CDR3 runs to 13 residues. Germline-derived CDR1 and CDR2 are ENHRY and SYGVKD. CDR3 region: CAISGQGSYEQYF. The CDR3 region has the DNA TGTGCCATCAGCGGACAGGGTAGCTACGAGCAGTACTTC.

V is TRBV2 and J is TRBJ2-2; 9 bases are shared with TRBD2. In germline, CDR1 is SNHLY, CDR2 FYNNEI. J gave up 2 bases and V 6 bases, and 16 bases lay outside the gene matches. The CDR3 has 19 residues. CDR3: CASRLMLGTSRKNTGELFF. CDR3 in DNA: TGTGCCAGCAGATTAATGCTAGGGACTAGCCGAAAAAACACCGGGGAGCTGTTTTTT.

The chain combines TRBV10-3 with TRBJ2-7, with 15 bases lining up with TRBD2. The CDR3 length is 16 residues. CDR1 and CDR2 from the germline V gene are ENHRY and SYGVKD. J lost 0 bases, V lost 8 bases, and 5 bases had no gene match. The chain's CDR3 is CAIGRTSGRASYEQYF. Here the CDR3 DNA reads TGTGCCATCGGGCGGACTAGCGGGAGGGCCTCCTACGAGCAGTACTTC.

The chain carries TRBV4-1 and TRBJ2-7; D possibly corresponds to TRBD1 (5 bases). The CDR3 has 16 residues. Germline CDR1 reads MGHRA; CDR2 reads YSYEKL. V lost 1 base and J lost 2, with 15 bases in between. CDR3 sequence reads: CASSQGFKQATYEQYF. The CDR3 DNA reads as TGCGCCAGCAGCCAAGGGTTCAAACAGGCTACCTACGAGCAGTACTTC.

The chain joins TRBV6-5 to TRBJ2-7; possibly TRBD1 for D (5 bases). The CDR3 spans 15 residues. Germline CDR1 MNHEY, CDR2 SVGAGI. Between the trimmed V and J ends, which lost 0 bases and 2 bases, there was a span of 11 bases. The CDR3 region has the DNA TGTGCCAGCAGTTACTCCCGCAGGGTAGCCTACGAGCAGTACTTC. This gives the protein CASSYSRRVAYEQYF.

This clone was observed a single time. The V gene is TRBV6-1, the J gene TRBJ2-7; D gene ambiguous. V was clipped by 0 bases and J by 7 bases, with 10 bases between them. The germline gives CDR1 MNHNS, CDR2 SASEGT. The CDR3 is 13 amino acids. The CDR3 coding sequence is TGTGCCAGCAGTGAAGCGTACTCGTTTGAGCAGTACTTC. Protein sequence: CASSEAYSFEQYF.

The chain employs TRBV20-1 and TRBJ2-7; D is uncertain. The CDR3 is 9 amino acids. CDR1 and CDR2 (germline): DFQATT, SNEGSKA (reference sequence). The V and J ends lost 3 bases and 7 bases respectively, with 4 bases between them. The CDR3 DNA follows: TGCAGTGCTAGTAGAGAGCAGTACTTC. It specifies CSASREQYF.

The chain employs TRBV6-5 and TRBJ2-1; perhaps TRBD2 as D (5 bases). Germline CDR1 reads MNHEY; CDR2 reads SVGAGI. This CDR3 comprises 14 residues. The V end lost 2 bases, the J end lost 8 bases, and 13 bases lay between the germline ends. DNA for the CDR3: TGTGCCAGCAGTTACCATTTGTCCGGGGATGAGCAGTTCTTC. This codes for CASSYHLSGDEQFF.

This clone has a single count. The V gene is TRBV2, the J gene TRBJ2-1; possible D gene TRBD1, 5 bases. The CDR3 spans 15 residues. Between the trimmed V and J ends, which lost 4 bases and 1 base, there was a span of 11 bases. Germline CDR1 reads SNHLY; CDR2 reads FYNNEI. CDR3 residues: CASSVQGASYNEQFF. CDR3 sequence (DNA): TGTGCCAGCAGTGTACAAGGGGCGTCCTACAATGAGCAGTTCTTC.

The chain employs TRBV11-2 and TRBJ2-7, with 8 bases matching TRBD2. The V segment lost 5 bases and the J segment 4 bases; nucleotides outside the gene matches: 13. This CDR3 region has 16 residues. The germline V gene has CDR1 SGHAT and CDR2 FQNNGV. The CDR3 nucleotides are TGTGCCAGCAGCCGGCTGGCGGGAGGTTTTCTTTACGAGCAGTACTTC. It yields the protein CASSRLAGGFLYEQYF.

The chain is built from TRBV27 and TRBJ1-6; maybe TRBD1 (6 bases). Germline lookup yields CDR1 MNHEY and CDR2 SMNVEV (reference sequence). This CDR3 comprises 16 residues. V shed 2 bases and J shed 6 bases, with 14 bases lying between them. Here the CDR3 reads CASSLRTVYGNSPLHF. CDR3 in DNA: TGTGCCAGCAGTTTACGGACAGTTTACGGTAATTCACCCCTCCACTTT.